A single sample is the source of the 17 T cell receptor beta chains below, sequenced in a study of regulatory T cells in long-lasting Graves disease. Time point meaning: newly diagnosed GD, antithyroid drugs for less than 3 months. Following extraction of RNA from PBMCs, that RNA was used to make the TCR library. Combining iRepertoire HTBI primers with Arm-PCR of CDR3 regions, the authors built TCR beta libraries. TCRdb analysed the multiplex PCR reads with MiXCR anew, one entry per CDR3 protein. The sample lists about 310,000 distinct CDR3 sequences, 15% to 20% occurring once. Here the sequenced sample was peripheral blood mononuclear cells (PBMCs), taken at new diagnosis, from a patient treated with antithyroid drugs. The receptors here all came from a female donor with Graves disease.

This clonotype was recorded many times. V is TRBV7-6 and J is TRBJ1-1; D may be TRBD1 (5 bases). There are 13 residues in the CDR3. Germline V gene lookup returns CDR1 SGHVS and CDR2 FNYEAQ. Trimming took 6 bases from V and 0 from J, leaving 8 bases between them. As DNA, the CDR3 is TGTGCCAGCAGGGCGGGGCTGAACACTGAAGCTTTCTTT. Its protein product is CASRAGLNTEAFF.

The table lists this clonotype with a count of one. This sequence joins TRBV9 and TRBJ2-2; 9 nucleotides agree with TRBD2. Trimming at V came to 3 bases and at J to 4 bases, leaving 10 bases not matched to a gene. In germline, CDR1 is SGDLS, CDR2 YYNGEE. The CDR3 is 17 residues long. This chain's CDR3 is CASSASLGLAFTGELFF. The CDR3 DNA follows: TGTGCCAGCAGCGCCTCATTGGGACTAGCTTTCACCGGGGAGCTGTTTTTT. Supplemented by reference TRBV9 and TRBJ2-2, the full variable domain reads DSGVTQTPKHLITATGQRVTLRCSPRSGDLSVYWYQQSLDQGLQFLIQYYNGEERAKGNILERFSAQQFPDLHSELNLSSLELGDSALYFCASSASLGLAFTGELFFGEGSRLTVL.

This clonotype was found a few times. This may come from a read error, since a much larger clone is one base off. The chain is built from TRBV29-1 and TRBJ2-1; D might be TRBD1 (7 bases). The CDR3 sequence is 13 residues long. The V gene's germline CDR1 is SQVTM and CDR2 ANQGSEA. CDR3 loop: CSGGTDVFNEQFF. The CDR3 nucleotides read TGCAGTGGCGGGACAGATGTATTCAATGAGCAGTTCTTC.

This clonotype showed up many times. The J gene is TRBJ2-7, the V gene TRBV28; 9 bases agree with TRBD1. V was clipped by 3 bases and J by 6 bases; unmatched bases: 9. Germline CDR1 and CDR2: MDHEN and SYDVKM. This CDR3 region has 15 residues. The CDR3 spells CASSFYGTGMSEQYF. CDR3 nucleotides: TGTGCCAGCAGTTTCTACGGGACAGGGATGAGCGAGCAGTACTTC.

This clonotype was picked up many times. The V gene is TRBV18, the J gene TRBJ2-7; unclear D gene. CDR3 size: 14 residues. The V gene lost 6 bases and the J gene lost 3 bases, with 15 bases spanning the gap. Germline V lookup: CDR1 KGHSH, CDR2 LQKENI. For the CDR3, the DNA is TGTGCCAGCTCTATATCTCCCGCCAACTACGAGCAGTACTTC. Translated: CASSISPANYEQYF.

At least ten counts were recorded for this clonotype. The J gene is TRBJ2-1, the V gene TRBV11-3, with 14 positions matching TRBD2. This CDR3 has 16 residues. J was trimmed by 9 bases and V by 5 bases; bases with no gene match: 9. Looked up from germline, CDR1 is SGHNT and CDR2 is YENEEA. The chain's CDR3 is CASSEPGLAGAREQFF. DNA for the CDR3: TGTGCCAGCAGCGAACCGGGACTAGCGGGAGCCCGTGAGCAGTTCTTC. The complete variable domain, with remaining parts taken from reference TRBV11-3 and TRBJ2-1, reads EAGVVQSPRYKIIEKKQPVAFWCNPISGHNTLYWYLQNLGQGPELLIRYENEEAVDDSQLPKDRFSAERLKGVDSTLKIQPAELGDSAVYLCASSEPGLAGAREQFFGPGTRLTVL.

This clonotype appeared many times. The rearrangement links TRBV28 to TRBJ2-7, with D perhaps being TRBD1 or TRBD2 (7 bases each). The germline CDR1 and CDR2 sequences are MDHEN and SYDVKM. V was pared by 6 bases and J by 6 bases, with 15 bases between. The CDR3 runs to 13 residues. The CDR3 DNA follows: TGTGCCAGCAGCCGGGACAGCGGGGCCGAGCAGTACTTC. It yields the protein CASSRDSGAEQYF. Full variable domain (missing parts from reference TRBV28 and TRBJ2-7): DVKVTQSSRYLVKRTGEKVFLECVQDMDHENMFWYRQDPGLGLRLIYFSYDVKMKEKGDIPEGYSVSREKKERFSLILESASTNQTSMYLCASSRDSGAEQYFGPGTRLTVT.

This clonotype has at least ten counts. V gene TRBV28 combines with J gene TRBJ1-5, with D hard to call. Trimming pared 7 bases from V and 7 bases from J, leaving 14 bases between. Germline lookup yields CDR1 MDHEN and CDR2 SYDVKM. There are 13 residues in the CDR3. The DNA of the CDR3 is TGTGCCAGCATCCCCGGGTCGGGCCAGCCCCAGCATTTT. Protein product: CASIPGSGQPQHF.

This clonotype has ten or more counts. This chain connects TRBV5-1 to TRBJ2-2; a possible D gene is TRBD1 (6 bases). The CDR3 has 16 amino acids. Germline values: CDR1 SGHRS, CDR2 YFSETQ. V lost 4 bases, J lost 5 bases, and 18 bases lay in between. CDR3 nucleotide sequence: TGCGCCAGCAGCCTGGCCACCAGGGGAAGGACCGGGGAGCTGTTTTTT. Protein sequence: CASSLATRGRTGELFF.

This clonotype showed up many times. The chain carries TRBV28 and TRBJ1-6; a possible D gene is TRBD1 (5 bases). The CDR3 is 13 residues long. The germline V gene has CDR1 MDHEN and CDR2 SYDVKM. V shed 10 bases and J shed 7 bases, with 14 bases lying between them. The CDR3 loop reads CATQRDLNSPLHF. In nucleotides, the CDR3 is TGTGCCACCCAAAGGGACTTGAATTCACCCCTCCACTTT. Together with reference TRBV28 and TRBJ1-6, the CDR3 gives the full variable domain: DVKVTQSSRYLVKRTGEKVFLECVQDMDHENMFWYRQDPGLGLRLIYFSYDVKMKEKGDIPEGYSVSREKKERFSLILESASTNQTSMYLCATQRDLNSPLHFGNGTRLTVT.

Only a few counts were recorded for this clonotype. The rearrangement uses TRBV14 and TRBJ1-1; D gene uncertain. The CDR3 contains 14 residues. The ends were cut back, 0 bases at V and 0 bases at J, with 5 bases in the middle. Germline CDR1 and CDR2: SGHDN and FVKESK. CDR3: CASSQERMNTEAFF. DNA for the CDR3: TGTGCCAGCAGCCAAGAAAGGATGAACACTGAAGCTTTCTTT.

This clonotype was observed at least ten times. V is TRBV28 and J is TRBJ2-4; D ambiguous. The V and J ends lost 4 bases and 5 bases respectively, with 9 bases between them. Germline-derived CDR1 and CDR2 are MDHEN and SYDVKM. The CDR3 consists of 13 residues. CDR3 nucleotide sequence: TGTGCCAGCAGTTCCCTCCCTCAAAACATTCAGTACTTC. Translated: CASSSLPQNIQYF.

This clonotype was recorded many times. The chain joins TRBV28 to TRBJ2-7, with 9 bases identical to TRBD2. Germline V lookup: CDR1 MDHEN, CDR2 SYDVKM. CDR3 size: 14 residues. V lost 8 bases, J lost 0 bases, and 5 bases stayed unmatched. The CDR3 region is CASDLAGNSYEQYF. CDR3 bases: TGTGCCAGCGACCTAGCGGGGAACTCCTACGAGCAGTACTTC.

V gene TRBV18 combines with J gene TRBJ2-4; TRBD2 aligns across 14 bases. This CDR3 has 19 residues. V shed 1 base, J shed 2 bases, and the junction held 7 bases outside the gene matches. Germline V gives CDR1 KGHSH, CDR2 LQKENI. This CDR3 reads CASSPRGLAGVVSKNIQYF. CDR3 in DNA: TGTGCCAGCTCACCACGGGGACTAGCGGGAGTTGTCTCCAAAAACATTCAGTACTTC.

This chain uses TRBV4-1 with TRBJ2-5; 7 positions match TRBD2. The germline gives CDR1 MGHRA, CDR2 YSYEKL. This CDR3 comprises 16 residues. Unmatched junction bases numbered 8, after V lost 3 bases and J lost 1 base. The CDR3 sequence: CASSHPTASGQETQYF. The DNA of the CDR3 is TGCGCCAGCAGCCACCCCACGGCTAGCGGCCAAGAGACCCAGTACTTC.

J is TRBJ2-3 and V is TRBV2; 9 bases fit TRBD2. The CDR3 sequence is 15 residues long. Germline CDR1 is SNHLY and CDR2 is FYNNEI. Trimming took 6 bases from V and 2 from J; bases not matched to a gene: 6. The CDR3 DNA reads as TGTGCCAGCAGGACCGGGACTAGCCCCACAGATACGCAGTATTTT. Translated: CASRTGTSPTDTQYF.

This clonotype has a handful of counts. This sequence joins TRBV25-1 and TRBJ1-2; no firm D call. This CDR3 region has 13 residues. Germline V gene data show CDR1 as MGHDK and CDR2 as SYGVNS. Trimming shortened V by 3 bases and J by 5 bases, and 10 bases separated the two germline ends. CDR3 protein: CASSDGRRYGYTF. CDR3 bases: TGTGCCAGCAGTGATGGGAGGCGGTATGGCTACACCTTC.